This passage covers 18 T cell receptor beta chains from one sample sequenced in a study of blood T cell repertoires in COVID-19. Method: immunoSEQ multiplex PCR; TCRdb's copy keeps in-frame clones and lacks some. Of some 310,000 clones in the sample, roughly 91% were seen once. The sample taken for sequencing was PBMCs or T cells enriched from blood (not recorded which). These receptors originate from a woman under 40 who had recovered from COVID-19.

In DNA form, the CDR3 reads TGTGCCAGCAGCGCAGTCGGGACAGGGAACTATGGCTACACCTTC. Translating it yields CASSAVGTGNYGYTF. The chain employs TRBV5-8 and TRBJ1-2; 9 positions agree with TRBD1. V was pared by 4 bases and J by 2 bases, with 6 bases of the junction left unmatched. The germline CDR1 and CDR2 sequences are SGHTS and YDEGEE. The CDR3 is 15 residues long.

The chain links TRBV6-5 to TRBJ1-1; weak D call: TRBD1 (5 bases). Trimming took 0 bases from V and 4 from J, leaving 9 bases between them. CDR3 length equals 14 residues. Germline V gene lookup returns CDR1 MNHEY and CDR2 SVGAGI. The CDR3 DNA follows: TGTGCCAGCAGTTACTCGACAGAATTCACTGAAGCTTTCTTT. It codes for CASSYSTEFTEAFF.

The rearrangement joins TRBV15 to TRBJ1-1; TRBD1 aligns across 8 bases. V lost 1 base and J lost 10; bases outside the gene matches: 2. Germline CDR1 LNHNV, CDR2 YYDKDF (reference sequence). The CDR3 spans 12 residues. The CDR3 region is CATSRGTGGAFF. In DNA form, the CDR3 reads TGTGCCACCAGCAGAGGCACAGGGGGAGCTTTCTTT.

This sequence joins TRBV11-2 and TRBJ1-1; D ambiguous. The ends were cut back, 0 bases at V and 4 bases at J, with 6 bases in the middle. This CDR3 has 13 amino acids. Germline values: CDR1 SGHAT, CDR2 FQNNGV. CDR3 sequence reads: CASSLDYGTEAFF. The CDR3 coding sequence is TGTGCCAGCAGCTTAGACTATGGCACTGAAGCTTTCTTT.

The V and J genes are TRBV29-1 and TRBJ2-3; a possible D gene is TRBD1 (5 bases). V lost 4 bases and J 6 bases, leaving 11 bases between the germline ends. Per germline, CDR1 SQVTM and CDR2 ANQGSEA. The CDR3 length is 12 residues. CDR3 sequence reads: CSVGGRWDTQYF. In DNA, the CDR3 is TGCAGCGTTGGGGGCCGGTGGGATACGCAGTATTTT.

The J gene is TRBJ2-7, the V gene TRBV11-2; perhaps TRBD1 as D (7 bases). Germline CDR1 and CDR2: SGHAT and FQNNGV. The CDR3 sequence is 18 residues long. V lost 5 bases and J lost 7, with 30 bases in between. The CDR3 DNA reads as TGTGCCAGCAGCCCGTTTAGGGTTGCGGGACAGTTCCACCCGGAGCAGTACTTC. Protein sequence: CASSPFRVAGQFHPEQYF.

J is TRBJ2-7 and V is TRBV5-1; TRBD1 is a possible D gene (5 bases). CDR1 is SGHRS and CDR2 is YFSETQ in the germline V gene. The CDR3 runs to 15 residues. Trimming pared 0 bases from V and 3 bases from J, leaving 13 bases between. CDR3 nucleotide sequence: TGCGCCAGCAGCTTGGAACCAGGGTCCGGCTACGAGCAGTACTTC. Amino acids: CASSLEPGSGYEQYF.

The chain carries TRBV6-5 and TRBJ1-4; D unresolved. V lost 6 bases to trimming and J lost 0 bases, with 8 bases between them. Germline lookup yields CDR1 MNHEY and CDR2 SVGAGI. The CDR3 has 14 residues. The CDR3 bases are TGTGCCAGCAGGAGGTTTGCAACTAATGAAAAACTGTTTTTT. Translated, it gives CASRRFATNEKLFF.

This clone was detected once. The V call is TRBV11-2, the J call TRBJ2-5, with D possibly TRBD1 on 6 matching bases. CDR3 size: 13 residues. With 5 bases removed from V and 3 bases from J, the gap between germline ends came to 10 bases. The germline gives CDR1 SGHAT, CDR2 FQNNGV. The CDR3 is CASSARTEETQYF. The CDR3 DNA reads as TGTGCCAGCAGCGCCCGGACAGAAGAGACCCAGTACTTC. The whole variable domain, filled in from reference TRBV11-2 and TRBJ2-5, reads EAGVAQSPRYKIIEKRQSVAFWCNPISGHATLYWYQQILGQGPKLLIQFQNNGVVDDSQLPKDRFSAERLKGVDSTLKIQPAKLEDSAVYLCASSARTEETQYFGPGTRLLVL.

V gene TRBV15 combines with J gene TRBJ1-5, with D uncertain. The V end was cut by 4 bases, the J end by 4 bases, with 5 bases between. The CDR3 has 12 residues. Germline CDR1 reads LNHNV; CDR2 reads YYDKDF (reference sequence). The CDR3 nucleotides read TGTGCCACCAGCATAGCAAATCAGCCCCAGCATTTT. It specifies CATSIANQPQHF.

The chain combines TRBV9 with TRBJ2-3; TRBD2 agrees at 13 bases. This CDR3 contains 16 residues. Germline V CDR1 and CDR2: SGDLS, YYNGEE. The V gene end was trimmed by 4 bases and the J gene end by 5 bases; junction bases not matched to a gene: 7. The CDR3 loop is CASSTRTSGRGDTQYF. The DNA of the CDR3 is TGTGCCAGCAGCACCCGGACTAGCGGGAGAGGAGATACGCAGTATTTT.

The CDR3 DNA is TGTGCCAGCAGCATCCCGTCTAGCGGGAGGGCGTATGAGCAGTTCTTC. Translation: CASSIPSSGRAYEQFF. V is TRBV6-2 or TRBV6-3 and J is TRBJ2-1, with 12 nucleotides matching TRBD2. The V gene end was trimmed by 6 bases and the J gene end by 8 bases; junction bases not matched to a gene: 11. This CDR3 spans 16 amino acids. Per germline, CDR1 MNHEY and CDR2 SVGEGT.

The chain uses TRBV10-1 and TRBJ2-5, with 11 bases that match TRBD2. J lost 5 bases, V lost 2 bases, and 1 base had no gene match. Germline V CDR1 and CDR2: WNHNN, SYGVQD (reference sequence). The CDR3 is 14 residues long. CDR3 DNA sequence: TGCGCCAGCAGTGAGCCTAGCGGGAGGGAGACCCAGTACTTC. Translation gives CASSEPSGRETQYF.

The rearrangement uses TRBV11-2 and TRBJ2-3; TRBD2 matches 12 bases. Germline values: CDR1 SGHAT, CDR2 FQNNGV. Losses at the gene ends were 5 bases for V and 3 bases for J; bases not matched to a gene: 9. The CDR3 totals 17 residues. CDR3 sequence (DNA): TGTGCCAGCAGCCTCGTACTAGCGGGAGGTGGTACAGATACGCAGTATTTT. It translates to CASSLVLAGGGTDTQYF.

This rearrangement joins TRBV5-4 to TRBJ2-7, with TRBD1 as a possible D gene (5 bases). Looked up from germline, CDR1 is SGHNT and CDR2 is YYREEE (reference sequence). There are 13 residues in the CDR3. Trimming took 0 bases from V and 6 from J, leaving 10 bases between them. CDR3 amino acids: CASSLARVGEQYF. The CDR3 bases are TGTGCCAGCAGCTTGGCCAGGGTCGGCGAGCAGTACTTC.

The V and J genes are TRBV4-2 and TRBJ1-2; D may be TRBD1 (5 bases). Trimming left V 0 bases short and J 0 bases short, with 5 bases between. The CDR3 length is 14 residues. Germline loops: CDR1 LGHNA, CDR2 YNFKEQ. CDR3 sequence: CASSQEGANYGYTF. As DNA, the CDR3 is TGTGCCAGCAGCCAAGAAGGGGCTAACTATGGCTACACCTTC.

This rearrangement joins TRBV7-6 to TRBJ2-1; 7 nucleotides line up with TRBD1. The junction had 9 bases not matched to a gene; V was cut back by 5 bases and J by 8 bases. The CDR3 has 14 amino acids. Germline V gene sequence: CDR1 SGHVS, CDR2 FNYEAQ. CDR3 sequence reads: CASSPGGSGYEQFF. The DNA for the CDR3 is TGTGCCAGCAGCCCAGGGGGTTCTGGATATGAGCAGTTCTTC.

V is TRBV12-5 and J is TRBJ2-7; D is possibly TRBD2 (5 bases). The CDR3 runs 13 residues. V shed 8 bases and J shed 7 bases, with 18 bases lying between them. CDR1 is LGHNT and CDR2 is FRNRAP in the germline V gene. Here the CDR3 reads CASTVVGVREQYF. CDR3 bases: TGTGCTAGTACGGTCGTGGGAGTGAGGGAGCAGTACTTC. Full variable domain (remainder filled in from reference TRBV12-5 and TRBJ2-7): DARVTQTPRHKVTEMGQEVTMRCQPILGHNTVFWYRQTMMQGLELLAYFRNRAPLDDSGMPKDRFSAEMPDATLATLKIQPSEPRDSAVYFCASTVVGVREQYFGPGTRLTVT.